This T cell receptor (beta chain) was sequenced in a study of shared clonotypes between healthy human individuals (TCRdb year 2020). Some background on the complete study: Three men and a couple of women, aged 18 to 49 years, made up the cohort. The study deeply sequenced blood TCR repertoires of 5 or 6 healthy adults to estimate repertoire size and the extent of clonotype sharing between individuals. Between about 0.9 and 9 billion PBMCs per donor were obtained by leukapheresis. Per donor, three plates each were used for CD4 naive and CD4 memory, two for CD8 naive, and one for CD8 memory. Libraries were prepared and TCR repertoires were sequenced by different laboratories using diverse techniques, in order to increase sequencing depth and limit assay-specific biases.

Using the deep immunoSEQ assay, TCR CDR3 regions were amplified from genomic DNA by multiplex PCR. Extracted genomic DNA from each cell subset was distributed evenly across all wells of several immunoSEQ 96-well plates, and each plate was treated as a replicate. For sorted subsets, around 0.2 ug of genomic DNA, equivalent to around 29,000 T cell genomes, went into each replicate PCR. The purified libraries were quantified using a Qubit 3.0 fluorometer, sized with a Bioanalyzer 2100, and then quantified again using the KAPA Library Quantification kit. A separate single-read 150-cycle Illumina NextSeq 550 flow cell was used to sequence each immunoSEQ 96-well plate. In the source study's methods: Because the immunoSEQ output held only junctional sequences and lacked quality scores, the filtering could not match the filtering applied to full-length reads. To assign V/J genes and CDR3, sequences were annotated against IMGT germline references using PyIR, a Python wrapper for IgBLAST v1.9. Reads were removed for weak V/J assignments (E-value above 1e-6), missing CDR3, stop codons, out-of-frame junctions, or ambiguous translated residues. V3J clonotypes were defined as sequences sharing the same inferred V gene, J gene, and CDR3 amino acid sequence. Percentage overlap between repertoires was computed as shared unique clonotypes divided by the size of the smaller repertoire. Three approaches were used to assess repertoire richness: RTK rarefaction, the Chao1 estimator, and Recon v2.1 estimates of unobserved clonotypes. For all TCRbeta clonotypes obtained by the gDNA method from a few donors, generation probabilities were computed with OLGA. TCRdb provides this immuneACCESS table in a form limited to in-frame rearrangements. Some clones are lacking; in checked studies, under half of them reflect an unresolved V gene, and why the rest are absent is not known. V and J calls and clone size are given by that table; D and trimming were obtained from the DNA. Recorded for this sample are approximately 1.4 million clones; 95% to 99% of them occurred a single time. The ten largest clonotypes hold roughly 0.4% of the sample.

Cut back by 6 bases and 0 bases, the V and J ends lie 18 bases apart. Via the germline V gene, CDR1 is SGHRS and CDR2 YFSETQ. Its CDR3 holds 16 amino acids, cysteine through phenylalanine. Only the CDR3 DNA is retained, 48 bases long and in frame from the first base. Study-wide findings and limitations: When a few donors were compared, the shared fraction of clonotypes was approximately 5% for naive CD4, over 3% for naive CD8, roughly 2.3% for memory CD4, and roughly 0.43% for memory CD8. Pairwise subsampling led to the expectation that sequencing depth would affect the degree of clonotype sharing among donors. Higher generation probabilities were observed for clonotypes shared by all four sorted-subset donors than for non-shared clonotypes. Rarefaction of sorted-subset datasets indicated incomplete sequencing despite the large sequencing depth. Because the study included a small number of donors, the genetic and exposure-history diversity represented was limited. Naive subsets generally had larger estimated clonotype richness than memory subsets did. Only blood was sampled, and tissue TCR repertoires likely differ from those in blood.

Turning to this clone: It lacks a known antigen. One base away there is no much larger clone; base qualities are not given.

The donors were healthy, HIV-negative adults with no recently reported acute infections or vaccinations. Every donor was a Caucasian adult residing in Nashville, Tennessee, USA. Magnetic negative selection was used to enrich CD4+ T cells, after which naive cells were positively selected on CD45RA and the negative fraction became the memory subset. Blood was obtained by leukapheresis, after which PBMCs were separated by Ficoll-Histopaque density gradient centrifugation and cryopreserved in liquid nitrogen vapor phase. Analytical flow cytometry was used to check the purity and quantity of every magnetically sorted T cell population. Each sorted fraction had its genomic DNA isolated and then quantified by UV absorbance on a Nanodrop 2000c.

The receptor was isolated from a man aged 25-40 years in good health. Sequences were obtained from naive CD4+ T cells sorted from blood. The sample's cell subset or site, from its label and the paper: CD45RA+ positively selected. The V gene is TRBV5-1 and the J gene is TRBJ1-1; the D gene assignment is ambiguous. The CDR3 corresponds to CASTQLGPAMNTEAFF. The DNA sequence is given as TGCGCCAGCACTCAACTAGGTCCCGCGATGAACACTGAAGCTTTCTTT.